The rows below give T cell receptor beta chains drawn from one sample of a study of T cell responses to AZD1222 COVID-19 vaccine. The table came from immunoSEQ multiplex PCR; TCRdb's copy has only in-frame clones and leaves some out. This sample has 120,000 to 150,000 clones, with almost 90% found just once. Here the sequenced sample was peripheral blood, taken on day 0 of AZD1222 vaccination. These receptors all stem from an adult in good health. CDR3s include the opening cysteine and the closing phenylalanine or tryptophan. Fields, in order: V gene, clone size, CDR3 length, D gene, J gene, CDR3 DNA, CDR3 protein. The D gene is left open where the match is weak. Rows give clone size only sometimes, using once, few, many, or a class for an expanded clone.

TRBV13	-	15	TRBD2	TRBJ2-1	TGTGCCAGCAGCTCTAGCGGGACACCCTACAATGAGCAGTTCTTC	CASSSSGTPYNEQFF
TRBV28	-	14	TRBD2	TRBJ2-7	TGTGCCAGCAGTCCCGGCGGGAGCTACCACGAGCAGTACTTC	CASSPGGSYHEQYF
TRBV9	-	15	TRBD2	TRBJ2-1	TGTGCCAGCAGCCCGACTAGCGGGAACTACAATGAGCAGTTCTTC	CASSPTSGNYNEQFF
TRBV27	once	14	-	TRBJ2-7	TGTGCCTCCCGGGGGGCGGGATTATCCTACGAGCAGTACTTC	CASRGAGLSYEQYF
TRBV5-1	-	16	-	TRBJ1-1	TGCGCCAGCAGATCTCAGGGTTTGTCGGGTCACACTGAAGCTTTCTTT	CASRSQGLSGHTEAFF
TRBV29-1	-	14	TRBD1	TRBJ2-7	TGCAGCGTTGAGAGGACAGGGTATTCCCACGAGCAGTACTTC	CSVERTGYSHEQYF
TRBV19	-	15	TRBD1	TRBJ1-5	TGTGCCAGTAAGATGGACAGGGGGAGCAATCAGCCCCAGCATTTT	CASKMDRGSNQPQHF
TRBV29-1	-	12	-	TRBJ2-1	TGCAGCTGGGGGAGGAGTTACAATGAGCAGTTCTTC	CSWGRSYNEQFF
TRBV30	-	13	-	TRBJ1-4	TGTGCCTCCCACAGGTCCGGATGGGAAAAACTGTTTTTT	CASHRSGWEKLFF
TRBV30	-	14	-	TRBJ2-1	TGTGCCTGGTCTCCGGGACTCGGAAGGGATGAGCAGTTCTTC	CAWSPGLGRDEQFF
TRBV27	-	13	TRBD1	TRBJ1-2	TGTGCCAGCAAACCAGGGGGCAACTATGGCTACACCTTC	CASKPGGNYGYTF
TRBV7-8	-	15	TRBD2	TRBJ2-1	TGTGCCAGCAGCTTCCTAGCGGCGAATTACAATGAGCAGTTCTTC	CASSFLAANYNEQFF
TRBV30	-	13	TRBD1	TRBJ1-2	TGTGCCGGTTCCCGGACAGGAATCTATGGCTACACCTTC	CAGSRTGIYGYTF
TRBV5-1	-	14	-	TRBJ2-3	TGCGCCAGCAGGAGGACGGAGCTTTCCTATACGCAGTATTTT	CASRRTELSYTQYF
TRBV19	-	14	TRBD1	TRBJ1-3	TGTGCCAGTATGGGACAGAGCTCTGGAAACACCATATATTTT	CASMGQSSGNTIYF
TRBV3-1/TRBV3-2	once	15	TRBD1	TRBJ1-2	TGTGCCAGCAGCCAAGGGGGGGGACAGCCCTATGGCTACACCTTC	CASSQGGGQPYGYTF
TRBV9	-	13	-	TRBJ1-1	TGTGCCAGCAGCACAGTCCTCAACACTGAAGCTTTCTTT	CASSTVLNTEAFF
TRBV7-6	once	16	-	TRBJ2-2	TGTGCCAGCAGCCCCAGTCCCGGGGGCGCGGTCGGGGAGCTGTTTTTT	CASSPSPGGAVGELFF
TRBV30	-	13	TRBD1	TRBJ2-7	TGTGCCTGGCGTGAGACAGGGGGCGACGAGCAGTACTTC	CAWRETGGDEQYF
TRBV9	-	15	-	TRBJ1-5	TGTGCCAGCAGCGCCGACCCACGGGGCAATCAGCCCCAGCATTTT	CASSADPRGNQPQHF
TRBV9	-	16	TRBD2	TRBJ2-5	TGTGCCAGCAGCGCCCGCGGGAGGGCCGGAGAAGAGACCCAGTACTTC	CASSARGRAGEETQYF
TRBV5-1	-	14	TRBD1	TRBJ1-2	TGCGCCAGCAGCGACCACAGGGGAAGCTATGGCTACACCTTC	CASSDHRGSYGYTF
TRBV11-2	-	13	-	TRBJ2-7	TGTGCCAGCAGCTTAGGGGAGACCTACGAGCAGTACTTC	CASSLGETYEQYF
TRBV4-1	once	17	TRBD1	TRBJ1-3	TGCGCCAGCAGCCGTCCTGGACAGGGGGCGGCTGGAAACACCATATATTTT	CASSRPGQGAAGNTIYF
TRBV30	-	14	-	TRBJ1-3	TGTGCCTGGAACCCTACGCGAGGAGGAAACACCATATATTTT	CAWNPTRGGNTIYF
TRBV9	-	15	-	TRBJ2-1	TGTGCCAGCAGCGTAGGTAGCGAATGGGGGAATGAGCAGTTCTTC	CASSVGSEWGNEQFF
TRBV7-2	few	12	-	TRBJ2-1	TGTGCCAGCAGCTTAGTCAGGGGTGAGCAGTTCTTC	CASSLVRGEQFF
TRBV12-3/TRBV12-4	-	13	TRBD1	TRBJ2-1	TGTGCCAGCAGCCCAACGACAGGGCATGAGCAGTTCTTC	CASSPTTGHEQFF
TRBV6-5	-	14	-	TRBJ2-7	TGTGCCAGCAGAGGTAGTGCGGGAACCTACGAGCAGTACTTC	CASRGSAGTYEQYF
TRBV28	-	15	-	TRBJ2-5	TGTGCCAGCAGTTTGGGGTGGAGACAACAAGAGACCCAGTACTTC	CASSLGWRQQETQYF
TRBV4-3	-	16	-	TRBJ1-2	TGCGCCAGCAGCCAAGGTGGAGGCGATCTAAGCTATGGCTACACCTTC	CASSQGGGDLSYGYTF
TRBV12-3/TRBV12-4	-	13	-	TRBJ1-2	TGTGCCAGCAGTTTATTTCCCAACTATGGCTACACCTTC	CASSLFPNYGYTF
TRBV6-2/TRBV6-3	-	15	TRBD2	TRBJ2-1	TGTGCCAGCAGTCAACCGGGACTAGCGAGAAATGAGCAGTTCTTC	CASSQPGLARNEQFF
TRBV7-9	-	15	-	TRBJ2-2	TGTGCCAGCAGGTCCCGGGACACCAACACCGGGGAGCTGTTTTTT	CASRSRDTNTGELFF
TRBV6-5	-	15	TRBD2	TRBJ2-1	TGTGCCAGCAGACTAACTAGCGGGAGCTACAATGAGCAGTTCTTC	CASRLTSGSYNEQFF
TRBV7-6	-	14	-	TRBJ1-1	TGTGCCAGCAGCTTCACGGGCTCGGGGGCTGAAGCTTTCTTT	CASSFTGSGAEAFF
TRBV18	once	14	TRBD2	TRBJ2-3	TGTGCCAGCTCTCCAACTAGCGGGGTGGATACGCAGTATTTT	CASSPTSGVDTQYF
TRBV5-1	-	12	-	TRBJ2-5	TGCGCCAGCAGGGAGTTCGGAGAGACCCAGTACTTC	CASREFGETQYF
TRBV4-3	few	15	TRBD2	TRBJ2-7	TGCGCCAGCAGCCAAGAAAGCGGGACGCCCTACGAGCAGTACTTC	CASSQESGTPYEQYF
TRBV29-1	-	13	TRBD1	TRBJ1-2	TGCAGCGTTGAAGATGGTAGGGGGCGCATTGCCACCTTC	CSVEDGRGRIATF
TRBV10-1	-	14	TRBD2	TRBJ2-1	TGCGCCAGCAGCGCGTCCGGGACTAGCTATCGTCAGTTCTTC	CASSASGTSYRQFF
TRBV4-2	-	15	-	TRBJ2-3	TGTGCCAGCAGACGCTCATATTCTAGCACAGATACGCAGTATTTT	CASRRSYSSTDTQYF
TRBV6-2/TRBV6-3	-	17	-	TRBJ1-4	TGTGCCAGCAGTGCCCCGGGACGAGTTGGAACTAATGAAAAACTGTTTTTT	CASSAPGRVGTNEKLFF
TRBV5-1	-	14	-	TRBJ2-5	TGCGCCAGCAGCTTGGGGGCAACCCAAGAGACCCAGTACTTC	CASSLGATQETQYF
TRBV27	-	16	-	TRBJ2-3	TGTGCCAGCAGTTTGGGGACAGCGGGAGTATCAGATACGCAGTATTTT	CASSLGTAGVSDTQYF
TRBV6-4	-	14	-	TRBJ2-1	TGTGCCAGCAGTGACTCGAGTCGGGGCAATGAGCAGTTCTTC	CASSDSSRGNEQFF